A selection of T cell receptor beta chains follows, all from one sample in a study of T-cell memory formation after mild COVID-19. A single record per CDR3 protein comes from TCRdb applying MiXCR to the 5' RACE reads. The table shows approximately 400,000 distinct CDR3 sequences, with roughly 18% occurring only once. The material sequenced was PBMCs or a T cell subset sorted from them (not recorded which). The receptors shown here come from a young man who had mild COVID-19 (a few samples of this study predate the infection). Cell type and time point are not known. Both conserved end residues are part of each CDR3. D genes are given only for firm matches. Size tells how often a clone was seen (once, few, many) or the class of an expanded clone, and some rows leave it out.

CASSLFGREGPHNEQFF	TGCGCCAGCAGCTTGTTTGGCAGGGAGGGGCCTCACAATGAGCAGTTCTTC	TRBV5-1	TRBJ2-1	-	TRBD2
CASSTTVWRNTIYF	TGTGCCAGCAGTACGACTGTGTGGAGAAACACCATATATTTT	TRBV28	TRBJ1-3	-	-
CAIRAGADTQYF	TGTGCCATCAGGGCAGGCGCAGATACGCAGTATTTT	TRBV10-3	TRBJ2-3	-	-
CASSQWRNTEAFF	TGTGCCAGCAGCCAATGGCGGAACACTGAAGCTTTCTTT	TRBV4-2	TRBJ1-1	-	-
CASSAPLRVSILGETQYF	TGTGCCAGCAGTGCTCCCTTAAGGGTTTCTATATTAGGAGAGACCCAGTACTTC	TRBV6-2/TRBV6-3	TRBJ2-5	-	-
CASRRRDRAADTQYF	TGTGCCAGCAGGCGCCGGGACAGGGCCGCAGATACGCAGTATTTT	TRBV12-3/TRBV12-4	TRBJ2-3	-	TRBD1
CASSPLNRGNRAGELFF	TGTGCCAGCAGCCCACTCAACAGGGGGAATCGGGCCGGGGAGCTGTTTTTT	TRBV12-3/TRBV12-4	TRBJ2-2	-	TRBD1
CASSQDHPLAGVYNEQFF	TGTGCCAGCAGCCAAGATCACCCACTAGCGGGGGTCTACAATGAGCAGTTCTTC	TRBV3-1	TRBJ2-1	-	TRBD2
CASSFNGFWSPLHF	TGTGCCAGCAGTTTTAATGGGTTCTGGTCACCCCTCCACTTT	TRBV12-3/TRBV12-4	TRBJ1-6	-	-
CASIEATGELFF	TGTGCCAGTATCGAGGCTACCGGGGAGCTGTTTTTT	TRBV19	TRBJ2-2	few	-
CASSPIRENQPQHF	TGTGCCAGCAGCCCAATCAGGGAAAATCAGCCCCAGCATTTT	TRBV7-2	TRBJ1-5	-	-
CASSPGTVLAKNIQYF	TGTGCCAGCAGCCCCGGGACAGTACTAGCCAAAAACATTCAGTACTTC	TRBV6-5	TRBJ2-4	-	TRBD1
CASIPSHLGRMNTEAFF	TGTGCCAGCATCCCCTCCCATCTGGGGCGGATGAACACTGAAGCTTTCTTT	TRBV7-9	TRBJ1-1	few	-
CASSAPRGISGELFF	TGTGCCAGCAGCGCCCCAAGGGGAATCTCCGGGGAGCTGTTTTTT	TRBV2	TRBJ2-2	few	-
CASRSLEVTEQPQHF	TGTGCCAGCAGGTCCCTGGAGGTTACGGAACAGCCCCAGCATTTT	TRBV6-2/TRBV6-3	TRBJ1-5	-	-
CASRQDRVNYGYTF	TGTGCCAGCAGACAGGACAGGGTTAACTATGGCTACACCTTC	TRBV12-3/TRBV12-4	TRBJ1-2	-	TRBD1
CASSRASGGGADTQYF	TGTGCCAGCAGCCGAGCTAGCGGGGGAGGGGCAGATACGCAGTATTTT	TRBV7-2	TRBJ2-3	many	TRBD2
CSARGGAQETQYF	TGCAGTGCTAGAGGGGGGGCGCAAGAGACCCAGTACTTC	TRBV20-1	TRBJ2-5	once	-
CATSDPNTGELFF	TGTGCCACCAGTGATCCGAACACCGGGGAGCTGTTTTTT	TRBV24-1	TRBJ2-2	few	-
CASSCPLSGANVLTF	TGTGCCAGCAGCTGTCCTCTCTCGGGGGCCAACGTCCTGACTTTC	TRBV7-2	TRBJ2-6	-	-
CASSLGTNYGYTF	TGTGCCAGCAGCCTGGGGACGAACTATGGCTACACCTTC	TRBV7-9	TRBJ1-2	many	-
CASRQGWNSPLHF	TGTGCCAGCAGACAGGGGTGGAATTCACCCCTCCACTTT	TRBV6-2/TRBV6-3	TRBJ1-6	-	TRBD1
CASSFIPTGRHMNTEAFF	TGCGCCAGCAGCTTCATCCCGACGGGACGGCACATGAACACTGAAGCTTTCTTT	TRBV4-1	TRBJ1-1	-	-
CASSPGYQETQYF	TGTGCCAGCAGCCCGGGATATCAAGAGACCCAGTACTTC	TRBV7-2	TRBJ2-5	many	-
CSAGSGAGNTIYF	TGCAGTGCTGGATCAGGGGCTGGAAACACCATATATTTT	TRBV20-1	TRBJ1-3	-	-
CASSVEREPNTEAFF	TGTGCCAGCAGCGTAGAAAGGGAACCGAACACTGAAGCTTTCTTT	TRBV9	TRBJ1-1	-	-
CASSLDFRYEQYF	TGTGCCAGCAGCTTAGACTTCAGGTACGAGCAGTACTTC	TRBV5-4	TRBJ2-7	-	-
CAIRPGLAENEQFF	TGTGCCATCAGGCCCGGACTAGCGGAAAATGAGCAGTTCTTC	TRBV10-3	TRBJ2-1	-	TRBD2
CAWGIIRYGYTF	TGTGCCTGGGGGATTATACGCTATGGCTACACCTTC	TRBV7-9	TRBJ1-2	-	-
CASSFILTDMNTEAFF	TGTGCCAGCAGTTTCATCCTGACCGACATGAACACTGAAGCTTTCTTT	TRBV6-5	TRBJ1-1	few	-
CASSEPGLGSADTQYF	TGTGCCAGCAGTGAACCGGGACTAGGGAGCGCAGATACGCAGTATTTT	TRBV6-1	TRBJ2-3	few	TRBD2
CSASPLGGEGGYTF	TGCAGTGCTAGCCCCCTAGGTGGAGAGGGGGGCTACACCTTC	TRBV20-1	TRBJ1-2	few	-
CASTLPGHPREAFF	TGTGCCAGCACCCTTCCGGGACATCCGCGAGAAGCTTTCTTT	TRBV28	TRBJ1-1	-	-
CATSRGLYVAYEQYF	TGTGCCACCAGCAGAGGACTGTACGTGGCTTACGAGCAGTACTTC	TRBV15	TRBJ2-7	-	-
CASSLSGSEGYNEQFF	TGCGCCAGCAGCCTGTCAGGGAGTGAGGGGTACAATGAGCAGTTCTTC	TRBV4-1	TRBJ2-1	few	-
CASSSTPLAGVYNEQFF	TGTGCCAGCAGCTCCACACCACTAGCGGGAGTATACAATGAGCAGTTCTTC	TRBV7-9	TRBJ2-1	many	TRBD2
CASSPWTASSYNEQFF	TGTGCCAGCAGCCCCTGGACAGCTAGCTCCTACAATGAGCAGTTCTTC	TRBV7-3	TRBJ2-1	-	-
CSARIQGLLNTEAFF	TGCAGTGCTAGAATACAGGGGTTATTGAACACTGAAGCTTTCTTT	TRBV20-1	TRBJ1-1	few	TRBD1
CASRGGRFANTGELFF	TGTGCCAGCAGGGGGGGCAGGTTTGCGAACACCGGGGAGCTGTTTTTT	TRBV7-2	TRBJ2-2	-	-
CASSHQGVSYEQYF	TGTGCCAGTAGTCACCAGGGGGTCTCCTACGAGCAGTACTTC	TRBV19	TRBJ2-7	-	TRBD1
CASSVPESQYF	TGTGCCAGCAGTGTGCCGGAATCGCAGTATTTT	TRBV6-1	TRBJ2-3	few	-
CASSATSIYGYTF	TGTGCCAGCAGCGCGACGTCCATTTATGGCTACACCTTC	TRBV7-9	TRBJ1-2	few	-
CASSSNEQFF	TGTGCCAGCAGCTCCAATGAGCAGTTCTTC	TRBV7-9	TRBJ2-1	many	-
CASSLHRESTEAFF	TGTGCCAGCAGTTTACACAGGGAGAGCACTGAAGCTTTCTTT	TRBV12-3/TRBV12-4	TRBJ1-1	-	-
CASSPRAGPAFF	TGTGCCAGCAGCCCCAGGGCAGGGCCGGCTTTCTTT	TRBV12-3/TRBV12-4	TRBJ1-1	-	-
CASSPGGALNEKLFF	TGCGCCAGCAGCCCGGGGGGGGCCTTGAATGAAAAACTGTTTTTT	TRBV5-1	TRBJ1-4	few	-
CAISESWGRSTDTQYF	TGTGCCATCAGTGAGTCTTGGGGGAGGAGCACAGATACGCAGTATTTT	TRBV10-3	TRBJ2-3	many	-
CASSVVWDTDTQYF	TGTGCCAGCAGCGTAGTTTGGGACACAGATACGCAGTATTTT	TRBV9	TRBJ2-3	-	-
CASSYSTLGPNTEAFF	TGTGCCAGCAGTTACTCGACTCTGGGTCCCAACACTGAAGCTTTCTTT	TRBV6-5	TRBJ1-1	-	-
CASSLDVGGDTQYF	TGTGCCAGCAGCTTAGATGTGGGAGGGGATACGCAGTATTTT	TRBV11-2	TRBJ2-3	-	TRBD2
CASSFWGGSGESDTQYF	TGTGCCAGCAGTTTTTGGGGGGGTAGCGGGGAGTCAGATACGCAGTATTTT	TRBV27	TRBJ2-3	-	TRBD2
CASSLLSEQYF	TGTGCCAGCAGCCTACTCTCCGAGCAGTACTTC	TRBV7-9	TRBJ2-7	many	-
CATSELTGMNTEAFF	TGTGCCACCAGTGAGTTGACAGGGATGAACACTGAAGCTTTCTTT	TRBV24-1	TRBJ1-1	few	TRBD1
CASRAIDQGSKEYF	TGTGCCAGCAGGGCGATCGATCAGGGTTCCAAGGAGTACTTC	TRBV6-5	TRBJ2-7	-	-
CASSPSGTGNSPLHF	TGTGCCAGCTCACCCTCCGGGACAGGGAATTCACCCCTCCACTTT	TRBV18	TRBJ1-6	-	TRBD1